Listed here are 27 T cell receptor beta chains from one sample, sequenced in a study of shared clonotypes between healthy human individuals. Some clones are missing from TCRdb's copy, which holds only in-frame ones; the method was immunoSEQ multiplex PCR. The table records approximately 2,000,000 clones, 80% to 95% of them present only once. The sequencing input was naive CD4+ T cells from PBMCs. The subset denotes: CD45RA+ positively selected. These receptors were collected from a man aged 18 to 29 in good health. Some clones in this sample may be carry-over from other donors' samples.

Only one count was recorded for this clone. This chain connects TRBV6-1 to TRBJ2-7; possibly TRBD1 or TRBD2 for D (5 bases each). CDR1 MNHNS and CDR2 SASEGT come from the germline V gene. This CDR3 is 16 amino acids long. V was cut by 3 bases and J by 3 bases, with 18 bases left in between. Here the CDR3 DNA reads TGTGCCAGCAGTGAGCCCCGTCGGGCTGGGGGCTACGAGCAGTACTTC. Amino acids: CASSEPRRAGGYEQYF.

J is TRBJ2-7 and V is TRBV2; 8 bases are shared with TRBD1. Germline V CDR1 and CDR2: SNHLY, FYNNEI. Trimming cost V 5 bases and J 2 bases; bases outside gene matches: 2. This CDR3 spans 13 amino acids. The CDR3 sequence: CASSMGQAYEQYF. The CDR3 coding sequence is TGTGCCAGCAGTATGGGACAGGCCTACGAGCAGTACTTC.

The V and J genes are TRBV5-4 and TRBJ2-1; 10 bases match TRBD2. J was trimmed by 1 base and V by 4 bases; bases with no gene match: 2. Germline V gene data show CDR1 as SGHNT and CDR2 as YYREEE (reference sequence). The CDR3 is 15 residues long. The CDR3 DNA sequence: TGTGCCAGCAGCCAACTAGCGGGATCCTACAATGAGCAGTTCTTC. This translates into CASSQLAGSYNEQFF.

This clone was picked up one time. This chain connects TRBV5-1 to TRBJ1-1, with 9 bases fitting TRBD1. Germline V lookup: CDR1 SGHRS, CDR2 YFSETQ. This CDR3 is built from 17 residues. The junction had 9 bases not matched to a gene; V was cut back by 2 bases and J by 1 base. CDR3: CASSFALGQGKNTEAFF. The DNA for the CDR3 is TGCGCCAGCAGCTTTGCCTTGGGACAGGGAAAGAACACTGAAGCTTTCTTT.

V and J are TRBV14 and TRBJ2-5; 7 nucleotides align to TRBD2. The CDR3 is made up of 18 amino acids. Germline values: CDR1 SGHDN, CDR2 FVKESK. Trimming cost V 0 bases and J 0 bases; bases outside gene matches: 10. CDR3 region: CASSQDFRASGYQETQYF. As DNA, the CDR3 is TGTGCCAGCAGCCAAGATTTTAGGGCTAGCGGATACCAAGAGACCCAGTACTTC.

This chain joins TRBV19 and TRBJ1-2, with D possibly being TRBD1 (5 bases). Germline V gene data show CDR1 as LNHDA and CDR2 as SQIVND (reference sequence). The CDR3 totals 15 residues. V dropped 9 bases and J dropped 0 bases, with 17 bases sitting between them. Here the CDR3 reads CASGNQGIANYGYTF. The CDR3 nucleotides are TGTGCCAGCGGCAACCAGGGAATAGCTAACTATGGCTACACCTTC.

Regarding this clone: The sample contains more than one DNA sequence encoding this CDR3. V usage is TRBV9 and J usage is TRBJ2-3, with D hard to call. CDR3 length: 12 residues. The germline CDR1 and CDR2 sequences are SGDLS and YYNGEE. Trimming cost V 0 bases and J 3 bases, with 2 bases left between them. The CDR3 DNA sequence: TGTGCCAGCAGCGTAGTGACAGATACGCAGTATTTT. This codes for CASSVVTDTQYF. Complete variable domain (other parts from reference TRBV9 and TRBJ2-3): DSGVTQTPKHLITATGQRVTLRCSPRSGDLSVYWYQQSLDQGLQFLIQYYNGEERAKGNILERFSAQQFPDLHSELNLSSLELGDSALYFCASSVVTDTQYFGPGTRLTVL.

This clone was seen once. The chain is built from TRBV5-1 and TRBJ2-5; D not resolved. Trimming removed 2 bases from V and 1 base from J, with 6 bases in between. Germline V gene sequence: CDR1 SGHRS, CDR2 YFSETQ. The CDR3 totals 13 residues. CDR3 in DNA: TGCGCCAGCAGCTTCAGTCTCCAAGAGACCCAGTACTTC. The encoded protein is CASSFSLQETQYF.

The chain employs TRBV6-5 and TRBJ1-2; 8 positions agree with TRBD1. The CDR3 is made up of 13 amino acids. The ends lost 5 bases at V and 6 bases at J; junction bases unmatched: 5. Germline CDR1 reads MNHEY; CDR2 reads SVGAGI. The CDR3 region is CASSRTGSDGYTF. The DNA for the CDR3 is TGTGCCAGCAGTAGGACAGGGTCCGATGGCTACACCTTC.

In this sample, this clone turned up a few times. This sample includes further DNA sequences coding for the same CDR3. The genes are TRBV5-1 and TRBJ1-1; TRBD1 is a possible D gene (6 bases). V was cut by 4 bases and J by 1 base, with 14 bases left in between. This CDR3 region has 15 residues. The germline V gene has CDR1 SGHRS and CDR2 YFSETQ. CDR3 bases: TGCGCCAGCAGCCCTCTAGGGGGGTCGAACACTGAAGCTTTCTTT. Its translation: CASSPLGGSNTEAFF. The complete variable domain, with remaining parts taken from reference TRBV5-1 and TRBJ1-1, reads KAGVTQTPRYLIKTRGQQVTLSCSPISGHRSVSWYQQTPGQGLQFLFEYFSETQRNKGNFPGRFSGRQFSNSRSEMNVSTLELGDSALYLCASSPLGGSNTEAFFGQGTRLTVV.

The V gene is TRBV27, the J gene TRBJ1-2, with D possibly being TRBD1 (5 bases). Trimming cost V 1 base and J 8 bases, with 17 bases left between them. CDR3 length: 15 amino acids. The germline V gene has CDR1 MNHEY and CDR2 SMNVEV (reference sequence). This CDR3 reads CASSLLAGKTGGYTF. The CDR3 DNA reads TGTGCCAGCAGTTTATTGGCAGGGAAGACGGGCGGCTACACCTTC.

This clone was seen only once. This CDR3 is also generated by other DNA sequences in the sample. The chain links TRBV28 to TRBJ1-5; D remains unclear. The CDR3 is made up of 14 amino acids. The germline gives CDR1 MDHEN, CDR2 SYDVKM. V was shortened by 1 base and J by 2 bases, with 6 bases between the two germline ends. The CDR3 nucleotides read TGTGCCAGCAGTTTATCCTTCGGCAATCAGCCCCAGCATTTT. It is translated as CASSLSFGNQPQHF.

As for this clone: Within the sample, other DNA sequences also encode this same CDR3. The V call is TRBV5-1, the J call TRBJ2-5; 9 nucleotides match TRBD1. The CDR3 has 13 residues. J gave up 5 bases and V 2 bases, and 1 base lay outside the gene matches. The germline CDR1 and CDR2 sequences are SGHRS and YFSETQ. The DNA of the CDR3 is TGCGCCAGCAGCTTACAGGGGGCCGAGACCCAGTACTTC. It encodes CASSLQGAETQYF. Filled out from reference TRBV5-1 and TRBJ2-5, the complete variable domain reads KAGVTQTPRYLIKTRGQQVTLSCSPISGHRSVSWYQQTPGQGLQFLFEYFSETQRNKGNFPGRFSGRQFSNSRSEMNVSTLELGDSALYLCASSLQGAETQYFGPGTRLLVL.

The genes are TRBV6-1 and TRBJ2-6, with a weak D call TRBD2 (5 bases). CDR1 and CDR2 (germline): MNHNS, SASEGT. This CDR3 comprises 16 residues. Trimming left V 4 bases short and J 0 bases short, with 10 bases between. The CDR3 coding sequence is TGTGCCAGCAGTGGAGGGATCCTCTCTGGGGCCAACGTCCTGACTTTC. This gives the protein CASSGGILSGANVLTF.

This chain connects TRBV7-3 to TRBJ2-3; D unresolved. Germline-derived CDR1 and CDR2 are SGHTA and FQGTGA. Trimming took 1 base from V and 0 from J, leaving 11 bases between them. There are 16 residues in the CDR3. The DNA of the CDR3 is TGTGCCAGCAGCTTAAACCCCGGCCTAAGCACAGATACGCAGTATTTT. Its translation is CASSLNPGLSTDTQYF.

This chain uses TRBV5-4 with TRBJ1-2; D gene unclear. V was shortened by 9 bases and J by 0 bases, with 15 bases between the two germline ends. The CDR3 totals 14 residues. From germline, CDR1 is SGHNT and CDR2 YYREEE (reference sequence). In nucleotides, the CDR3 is TGTGCCACCAACCCGGGCCCAGCTAACTATGGCTACACCTTC. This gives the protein CATNPGPANYGYTF.

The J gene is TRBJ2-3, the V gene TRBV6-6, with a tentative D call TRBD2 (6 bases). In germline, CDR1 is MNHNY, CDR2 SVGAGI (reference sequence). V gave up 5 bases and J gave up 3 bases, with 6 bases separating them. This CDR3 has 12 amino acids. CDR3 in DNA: TGTGCCAGCAGTAGCGGGACAGATACGCAGTATTTT. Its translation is CASSSGTDTQYF.

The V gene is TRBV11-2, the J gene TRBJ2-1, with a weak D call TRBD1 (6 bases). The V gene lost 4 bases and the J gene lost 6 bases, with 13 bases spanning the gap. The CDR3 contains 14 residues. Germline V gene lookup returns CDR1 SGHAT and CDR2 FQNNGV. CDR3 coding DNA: TGTGCCAGCAGCTACAGGGTCGGGGTCAATGAGCAGTTCTTC. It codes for CASSYRVGVNEQFF. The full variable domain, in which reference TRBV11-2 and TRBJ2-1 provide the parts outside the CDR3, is EAGVAQSPRYKIIEKRQSVAFWCNPISGHATLYWYQQILGQGPKLLIQFQNNGVVDDSQLPKDRFSAERLKGVDSTLKIQPAKLEDSAVYLCASSYRVGVNEQFFGPGTRLTVL.

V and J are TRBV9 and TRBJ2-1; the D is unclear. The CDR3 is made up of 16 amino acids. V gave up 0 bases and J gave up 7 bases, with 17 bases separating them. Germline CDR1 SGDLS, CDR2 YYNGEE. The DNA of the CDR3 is TGTGCCAGCAGCGTAGATAGGCCTAGGGCCGCAAATGAGCAGTTCTTC. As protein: CASSVDRPRAANEQFF.

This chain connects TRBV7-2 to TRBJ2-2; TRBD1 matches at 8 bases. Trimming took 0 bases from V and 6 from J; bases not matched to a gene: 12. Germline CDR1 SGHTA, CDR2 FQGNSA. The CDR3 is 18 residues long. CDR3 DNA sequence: TGTGCCAGCAGCTTAGCGCGTTTGGGCAGGGGGCGCCCCGGGGAGCTGTTTTTT. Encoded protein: CASSLARLGRGRPGELFF.

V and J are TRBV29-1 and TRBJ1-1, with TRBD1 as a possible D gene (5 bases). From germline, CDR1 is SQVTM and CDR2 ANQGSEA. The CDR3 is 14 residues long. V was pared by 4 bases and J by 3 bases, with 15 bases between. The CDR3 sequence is CSVGGGWKDTEAFF. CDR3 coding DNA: TGCAGCGTTGGCGGGGGGTGGAAGGACACTGAAGCTTTCTTT.

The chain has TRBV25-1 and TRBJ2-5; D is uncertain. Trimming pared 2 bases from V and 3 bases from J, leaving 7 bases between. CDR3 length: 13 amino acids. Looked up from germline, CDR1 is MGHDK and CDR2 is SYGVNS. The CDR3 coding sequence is TGTGCCAGCAGTGAAATCGCGGAAGAGACCCAGTACTTC. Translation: CASSEIAEETQYF.

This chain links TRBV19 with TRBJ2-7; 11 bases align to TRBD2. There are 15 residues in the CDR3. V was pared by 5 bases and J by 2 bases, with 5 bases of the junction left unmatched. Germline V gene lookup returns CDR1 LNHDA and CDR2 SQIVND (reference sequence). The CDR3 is CASSVTSGSPYEQYF. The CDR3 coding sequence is TGTGCCAGTAGTGTCACTAGCGGGAGCCCCTACGAGCAGTACTTC.

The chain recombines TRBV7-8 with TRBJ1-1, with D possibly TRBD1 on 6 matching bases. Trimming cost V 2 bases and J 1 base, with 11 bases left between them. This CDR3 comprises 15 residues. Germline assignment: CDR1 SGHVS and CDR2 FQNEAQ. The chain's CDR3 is CASSLQSGANTEAFF. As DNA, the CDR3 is TGTGCCAGCAGCTTACAGTCGGGGGCGAACACTGAAGCTTTCTTT.

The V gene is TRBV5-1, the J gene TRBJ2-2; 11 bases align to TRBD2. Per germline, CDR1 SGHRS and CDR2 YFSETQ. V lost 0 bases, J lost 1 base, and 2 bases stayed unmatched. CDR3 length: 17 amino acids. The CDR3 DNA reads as TGCGCCAGCAGCTTGGCCGGACTAGCGGGGAACACCGGGGAGCTGTTTTTT. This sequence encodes CASSLAGLAGNTGELFF.

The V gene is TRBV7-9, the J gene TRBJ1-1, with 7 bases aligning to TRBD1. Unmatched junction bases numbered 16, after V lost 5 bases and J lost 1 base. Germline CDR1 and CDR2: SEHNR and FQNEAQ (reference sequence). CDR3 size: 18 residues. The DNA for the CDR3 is TGTGCCAGCAGCCGAACCCAAGGACAGGTTCGAAGGAACACTGAAGCTTTCTTT. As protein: CASSRTQGQVRRNTEAFF.

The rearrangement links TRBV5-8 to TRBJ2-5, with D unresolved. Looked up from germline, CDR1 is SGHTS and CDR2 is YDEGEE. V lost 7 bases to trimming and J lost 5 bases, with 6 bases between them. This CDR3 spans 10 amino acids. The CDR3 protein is CASAVETQYF. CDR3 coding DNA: TGTGCCAGCGCGGTGGAGACCCAGTACTTC.